These 29 T cell receptor beta chains came from one sample sequenced in a study of T cells in localized non-small cell lung cancer. Profiled with immunoSEQ multiplex PCR; TCRdb holds only in-frame clones, not every one. The top ten clones hold roughly 14% of a sample with around 83,000 clones, around 90% of them seen once. Sequences were derived from peripheral blood, sampled before any cancer treatment. The receptors stem from a man aged 35 to 70 with stage I squamous cell lung carcinoma.

The chain joins TRBV6-1 to TRBJ1-1; D not resolved. Germline CDR1 reads MNHNS; CDR2 reads SASEGT. V was trimmed by 6 bases and J by 6 bases, leaving 20 bases between them. The CDR3 is 15 residues long. CDR3: CASSQSRVSRPEAFF. CDR3 sequence (DNA): TGTGCCAGCAGCCAATCGAGGGTATCCCGCCCTGAAGCTTTCTTT.

The genes are TRBV5-4 and TRBJ2-3; 7 bases match TRBD2. The CDR3 extends over 16 amino acids. In germline, CDR1 is SGHNT, CDR2 YYREEE (reference sequence). Unmatched junction bases numbered 8, after V lost 4 bases and J lost 0 bases. CDR3 loop: CASSAPGGGSTDTQYF. CDR3 coding DNA: TGTGCCAGCAGCGCACCAGGCGGGGGTAGCACAGATACGCAGTATTTT.

The V and J genes are TRBV18 and TRBJ1-1, with D unresolved. V dropped 7 bases and J dropped 4 bases, with 13 bases sitting between them. CDR1 and CDR2 (germline): KGHSH, LQKENI. CDR3 length: 13 amino acids. CDR3 loop: CASWLEGATEAFF. The CDR3 coding sequence is TGTGCCAGCTGGCTGGAGGGCGCCACTGAAGCTTTCTTT.

The chain uses TRBV12-5 and TRBJ1-1; no clear D. The length of the CDR3 is 14 residues. CDR1 LGHNT and CDR2 FRNRAP come from the germline V gene. V lost 2 bases and J lost 4, with 11 bases in between. The CDR3 DNA sequence: TGTGCTAGTGGTTTGAGGCGGGTGGGCACTGAAGCTTTCTTT. This codes for CASGLRRVGTEAFF.

The chain recombines TRBV7-6 with TRBJ1-3, with 8 bases fitting TRBD1. The CDR3 sequence is 17 residues long. Per the germline V gene, CDR1 is SGHVS and CDR2 is FNYEAQ. The V and J ends lost 5 bases and 0 bases, in that order; junction bases with no gene match: 9. CDR3 protein: CASSARTGSLSGNTIYF. CDR3 nucleotide sequence: TGTGCCAGCAGCGCGAGGACAGGGAGCCTCTCTGGAAACACCATATATTTT.

The chain joins TRBV21-1 to TRBJ1-1; the D call TRBD1 from the table was never checked on the DNA. TRBV21-1 is a pseudogene. The CDR3 is made up of 17 amino acids. The DNA for the CDR3 is TGTGCCAGCAGCCCCCGGAGGGCAGGGGGTTGGGTCACTGAAGCTTTCTTT. This translates into CASSPRRAGGWVTEAFF.

V and J are TRBV7-8 and TRBJ2-5; 8 nucleotides agree with TRBD1. This CDR3 is built from 16 residues. With V trimmed by 5 bases and J by 2 bases, 10 bases remained unmatched. Germline V gives CDR1 SGHVS, CDR2 FQNEAQ. In DNA form, the CDR3 reads TGTGCCAGCAGCCTTTGGGCAGGGGGCGTTCAAGAGACCCAGTACTTC. This translates into CASSLWAGGVQETQYF.

This chain uses TRBV7-2 with TRBJ2-7; 8 positions agree with TRBD1. V gave up 5 bases and J gave up 7 bases; unmatched junction bases: 7. Germline CDR1 SGHTA, CDR2 FQGNSA. This CDR3 comprises 13 residues. The CDR3 spells CASSIGQGREQYF. The CDR3 DNA reads TGTGCCAGCAGCATAGGACAGGGCCGGGAGCAGTACTTC.

The chain recombines TRBV29-1 with TRBJ2-1; 9 bases are a match to TRBD1. V lost 7 bases, J lost 4 bases, and 8 bases stayed unmatched. CDR1 is SQVTM and CDR2 is ANQGSEA in the germline V gene. The CDR3 is made up of 14 amino acids. Written as DNA, the CDR3 is TGCAGCGCCGACCCGGGACAGGGATACAATGAGCAGTTCTTC. Its translation: CSADPGQGYNEQFF.

CDR3 sequence reads: CASSRDRANTEAFF. The CDR3 DNA sequence: TGCGCCAGCAGCAGGGACAGGGCGAACACTGAAGCTTTCTTT. The chain links TRBV5-1 to TRBJ1-1; 9 bases agree with TRBD1. J gave up 1 base and V 4 bases, and 2 bases lay outside the gene matches. This CDR3 has 14 amino acids. CDR1 and CDR2 (germline): SGHRS, YFSETQ. Full variable domain (missing parts from reference TRBV5-1 and TRBJ1-1): KAGVTQTPRYLIKTRGQQVTLSCSPISGHRSVSWYQQTPGQGLQFLFEYFSETQRNKGNFPGRFSGRQFSNSRSEMNVSTLELGDSALYLCASSRDRANTEAFFGQGTRLTVV.

This chain joins TRBV7-6 and TRBJ1-1, with no clear D. Germline lookup yields CDR1 SGHVS and CDR2 FNYEAQ. The CDR3 sequence is 12 residues long. V was clipped by 3 bases and J by 6 bases, with 8 bases between them. The CDR3 sequence: CASSLDSAEAFF. For the CDR3, the DNA is TGTGCCAGCAGCTTGGATTCGGCTGAAGCTTTCTTT.

The chain carries TRBV7-3 and TRBJ2-1; 7 bases align to TRBD1. This CDR3 has 15 amino acids. The junction had 6 bases not matched to a gene; V was cut back by 5 bases and J by 2 bases. Germline V gene lookup returns CDR1 SGHTA and CDR2 FQGTGA. The CDR3 sequence is CASSQTQGAYNEQFF. DNA for the CDR3: TGTGCCAGCAGCCAGACGCAGGGGGCCTACAATGAGCAGTTCTTC.

This clone was counted a single time. V usage is TRBV27 and J usage is TRBJ2-2; 12 bases align to TRBD1. The germline CDR1 and CDR2 sequences are MNHEY and SMNVEV (reference sequence). V shed 4 bases and J 7 bases; nucleotides not matched to a gene: 7. The CDR3 is 16 amino acids. The CDR3 bases are TGTGCCAGCAGTTCGGGACAGGGGGCGGAGAACGGGGAGCTGTTTTTT. Protein product: CASSSGQGAENGELFF.

CDR3 region: CASSLDRGPYNEQFF. Here the CDR3 DNA reads TGTGCCAGCAGCTTAGATCGGGGGCCGTACAATGAGCAGTTCTTC. The genes are TRBV7-9 and TRBJ2-1, with D possibly being TRBD1 or TRBD2 (6 bases each). Per the germline V gene, CDR1 is SEHNR and CDR2 is FQNEAQ (reference sequence). CDR3 length: 15 amino acids. The ends were cut back, 1 base at V and 4 bases at J, with 11 bases in the middle.

The rearrangement links TRBV5-1 to TRBJ1-4; weak D call: TRBD1 (5 bases). Germline V gene lookup returns CDR1 SGHRS and CDR2 YFSETQ. This CDR3 contains 14 residues. The V end was cut by 3 bases, the J end by 4 bases, with 10 bases between. The CDR3 bases are TGCGCCAGCAGCTCCGGGGGTGGTAATGAAAAACTGTTTTTT. This translates into CASSSGGGNEKLFF. The full variable domain, completed using reference TRBV5-1 and TRBJ1-4, is KAGVTQTPRYLIKTRGQQVTLSCSPISGHRSVSWYQQTPGQGLQFLFEYFSETQRNKGNFPGRFSGRQFSNSRSEMNVSTLELGDSALYLCASSSGGGNEKLFFGSGTQLSVL.

The chain uses TRBV6-5 and TRBJ2-7; D uncertain. Per germline, CDR1 MNHEY and CDR2 SVGAGI. The CDR3 runs to 13 residues. Trimming pared 6 bases from V and 5 bases from J, leaving 14 bases between. This CDR3 is CASRTGLPNEQYF. CDR3 sequence (DNA): TGTGCCAGCAGGACCGGTCTACCGAACGAGCAGTACTTC.

The chain couples TRBV6-5 to TRBJ2-3; tentatively, D is TRBD1 or TRBD2 (5 bases each). Trimming removed 0 bases at V and 11 bases at J, with 21 bases between. The CDR3 contains 16 residues. Germline-derived CDR1 and CDR2 are MNHEY and SVGAGI. CDR3 DNA: TGTGCCAGCAGTTACTCGAAGGGACGTAGTCTAAATGGGCAGTATTTT. Its translation: CASSYSKGRSLNGQYF.

With regard to this clone: It is likely a read error, because the conserved phenylalanine at the end of the CDR3 is missing. The CDR3 nucleotides are TGCAGCGTTGAAGCCCCGGGACTGATCGAGCAGTACCTC. Amino acids: CSVEAPGLIEQYL. V usage is TRBV29-1 and J usage is TRBJ2-7; possible D gene TRBD2, 6 bases. V was cut by 1 base and J by 6 bases, with 13 bases left in between. From germline, CDR1 is SQVTM and CDR2 ANQGSEA. There are 13 residues in the CDR3.

V usage is TRBV28 and J usage is TRBJ1-3; D gene ambiguous. This CDR3 is 12 amino acids long. The V and J ends lost 6 bases and 3 bases respectively, with 6 bases between them. Germline V gene data show CDR1 as MDHEN and CDR2 as SYDVKM. The DNA of the CDR3 is TGTGCCAGCAGAGAGCGTGGAAACACCATATATTTT. This codes for CASRERGNTIYF.

CDR3 nucleotides: TGTGCCAGCAGCCTACAGGACGGGAACACTGAAGCTTTCTTT. Protein: CASSLQDGNTEAFF. The chain uses TRBV5-4 and TRBJ1-1, with D possibly matching TRBD1 (5 bases). Deletions cut 4 bases from V and 1 base from J, with 11 bases between. This CDR3 has 14 amino acids. The germline V gene has CDR1 SGHNT and CDR2 YYREEE (reference sequence).

V is TRBV28 and J is TRBJ1-2; the D gene is possibly TRBD1 (5 bases). Trimming shortened V by 3 bases and J by 4 bases, and 12 bases separated the two germline ends. This CDR3 has 14 residues. Germline lookup yields CDR1 MDHEN and CDR2 SYDVKM. In DNA form, the CDR3 reads TGTGCCAGCAGTTTCCGTCGGGGGGGCTATGGCTACACCTTC. Protein sequence: CASSFRRGGYGYTF.

In nucleotides, the CDR3 is TGTGCCAGCTCACCGGGAATTAAGGAGGAAAAACTGTTTTTT. Its translation is CASSPGIKEEKLFF. This chain links TRBV18 with TRBJ1-4; D gene unclear. The CDR3 contains 14 residues. Germline V gene data show CDR1 as KGHSH and CDR2 as LQKENI. Trimming pared 3 bases from V and 8 bases from J, leaving 13 bases between.

The CDR3 reads CASRDRAPGSRELFF. The CDR3 DNA sequence: TGTGCCAGCAGGGACCGAGCTCCGGGGTCCCGGGAGCTGTTTTTT. The J gene is TRBJ2-2, the V gene TRBV6-1; TRBD2 is a possible D gene (5 bases). The CDR3 is 15 residues long. Trimming cost V 6 bases and J 9 bases, with 20 bases left between them. Germline assignment: CDR1 MNHNS and CDR2 SASEGT.

The genes are TRBV27 and TRBJ1-1; D possibly corresponds to TRBD1 (5 bases). The germline gives CDR1 MNHEY, CDR2 SMNVEV (reference sequence). Trimming left V 5 bases short and J 4 bases short, with 17 bases between. The CDR3 spans 15 residues. The CDR3 region has the DNA TGTGCCAGCAGTCTTTCAGGGCGAATTGGCACTGAAGCTTTCTTT. This gives the protein CASSLSGRIGTEAFF.

This chain connects TRBV19 to TRBJ1-1; 9 bases are shared with TRBD1. Germline CDR1 reads LNHDA; CDR2 reads SQIVND (reference sequence). The CDR3 runs 17 residues. V lost 3 bases and J lost 6; bases outside the gene matches: 14. The CDR3 protein is CASSIFPPGQGESEAFF. The CDR3 DNA follows: TGTGCCAGTAGTATTTTCCCACCGGGACAGGGAGAGTCTGAAGCTTTCTTT.

The chain recombines TRBV7-2 with TRBJ1-4; no reliable D call. Germline V gives CDR1 SGHTA, CDR2 FQGNSA. The CDR3 spans 17 residues. The V end was cut by 1 base, the J end by 1 base, with 13 bases between. The CDR3 region is CASSLGPSGRTNEKLFF. DNA of the CDR3: TGTGCCAGCAGCTTAGGGCCGTCGGGTAGAACTAATGAAAAACTGTTTTTT.

The CDR3 coding sequence is TGCGCCAGCCGAAGGCAGGAGACCTACAATGAGCAGTTCTTC. It encodes CASRRQETYNEQFF. The chain employs TRBV5-1 and TRBJ2-1; D unclear. V was shortened by 7 bases and J by 2 bases, with 13 bases between the two germline ends. Germline values: CDR1 SGHRS, CDR2 YFSETQ. This CDR3 is built from 14 residues.

The V gene is TRBV5-8, the J gene TRBJ2-1; D unclear. Trimming removed 0 bases from V and 4 bases from J, with 8 bases in between. The V gene's germline CDR1 is SGHTS and CDR2 YDEGEE. This CDR3 has 14 amino acids. The CDR3 sequence is CASSLGRIYNEQFF. CDR3 bases: TGTGCCAGCAGCTTGGGACGGATTTACAATGAGCAGTTCTTC.

J is TRBJ1-2 and V is TRBV6-5, with D possibly being TRBD1 (5 bases). This CDR3 spans 13 amino acids. The germline CDR1 and CDR2 sequences are MNHEY and SVGAGI. V was trimmed by 6 bases and J by 4 bases, leaving 12 bases between them. The CDR3 coding sequence is TGTGCCAGCAGCTCTCGGGACGTCTATGGCTACACCTTC. It codes for CASSSRDVYGYTF.